This T cell receptor beta chain appears in the sequencing data of a study of CD4 and CD8 cells across lung adenocarcinoma regions (dated by TCRdb to 2016 to 2018). Notes on the research overall: The study examined intratumor heterogeneity of the T cell receptor repertoire by comparing tumor centers with tumor margins.

About this clonotype itself: Its antigen remains unidentified. Per-base qualities were not stored, and no clone one base away is much larger.

Patients with localized lung adenocarcinoma, a subtype of non-small cell lung cancer, were used as donors. The samples were taken from the centers of localized lung adenocarcinomas. For TCR repertoire analysis, CD8+ T cells from tumor tissue were profiled separately from CD4+ T cells. Library preparation used PCR. These reads were obtained on a HiSeq X Ten. TCRdb applied fastp at Q25 and MiXCR to the public reads, then kept only in-frame beta chains. A single entry per CDR3 protein holds the most common genes and DNA from its merged rows. This sample has about 25,000 distinct CDR3 sequences in its table, and 40% to 60% of those were observed once. About half of the sample rests with the top ten. The specimen was CD8+ T cells from the center of a lung tumor. Read against the paper, the sample's cell subset or site label means: tumor center region. The source is a male donor with lung adenocarcinoma. The CD4 and CD8 labels of this study may be unreliable.

At the DNA level, the sequence is TGTGCCAGCAGTTACTCGACCAGCAATCAGCCCCAGCATTTT. It translates to CASSYSTSNQPQHF. The chain is made from TRBV6-2 or TRBV6-3 and TRBJ1-5; too little of a D gene remains to name it. Based on the germline V gene, the CDR1 and CDR2 sequences are MNHEY and SVGEGT. The CDR3 numbers 14 residues from cysteine through phenylalanine. The entry retains the CDR3 DNA only, 42 bases that are in frame from base 1. A distance of 4 bases separates the germline ends of V and J, which lose 0 bases and 1 base respectively.